The 15 T cell receptor beta chains presented below share a single source sample, sequenced in a study of cytotoxic CD8 clonotypes in ibrutinib-treated CLL. The data were produced by immunoSEQ multiplex PCR, yet TCRdb's version contains in-frame clones alone and is incomplete. The sample holds about 200,000 clones, over 55% seen once. This specimen was PBMCs, taken after 24 months of ibrutinib treatment. The origin of the receptors is a human donor with chronic lymphocytic leukemia.

The chain recombines TRBV7-9 with TRBJ2-5, with D perhaps TRBD1 (6 bases). There are 15 residues in the CDR3. Germline V gene data show CDR1 as SEHNR and CDR2 as FQNEAQ (reference sequence). Trimming shortened V by 3 bases and J by 0 bases, and 11 bases separated the two germline ends. The CDR3 sequence is CASSFPRGNQETQYF. CDR3 DNA sequence: TGTGCCAGCAGCTTTCCAAGGGGGAACCAAGAGACCCAGTACTTC.

Only a few counts were recorded for this clone. The chain uses TRBV4-1 and TRBJ1-2; 8 nucleotides line up with TRBD1. Trimming took 1 base from V and 2 from J; bases not matched to a gene: 3. The length of the CDR3 is 15 residues. CDR1 is MGHRA and CDR2 is YSYEKL in the germline V gene. In nucleotides, the CDR3 is TGCGCCAGCAGCCAAGGACAGGGGAGGAACTATGGCTACACCTTC. Translating it yields CASSQGQGRNYGYTF.

This clone showed up just a few times. This chain links TRBV7-8 with TRBJ2-1; D is unresolved. CDR1 is SGHVS, CDR2 FQNEAQ, per germline. The CDR3 extends over 15 amino acids. V was pared by 5 bases and J by 0 bases, with 11 bases between. CDR3 loop: CASSPPPASYNEQFF. DNA of the CDR3: TGTGCCAGCAGCCCGCCCCCCGCCTCCTACAATGAGCAGTTCTTC.

V usage is TRBV13 and J usage is TRBJ2-7; D gene ambiguous. Germline values: CDR1 PRHDT, CDR2 FYEKMQ (reference sequence). This CDR3 region has 13 residues. The V end was cut by 0 bases, the J end by 4 bases, with 7 bases between. The CDR3 DNA reads TGTGCCAGCAGCTTAGGCCTTCGGTACGAGCAGTACTTC. Translating it yields CASSLGLRYEQYF.

This clone has just a few counts. The rearrangement links TRBV7-2 to TRBJ2-7; D not resolved. CDR1 and CDR2 (germline): SGHTA, FQGNSA. The CDR3 sequence is 13 residues long. Trimming shortened V by 4 bases and J by 0 bases, and 7 bases separated the two germline ends. Written as DNA, the CDR3 is TGTGCCAGCAGCTCCCCGTTCTCCTACGAGCAGTACTTC. Protein product: CASSSPFSYEQYF. Complete variable domain (other parts from reference TRBV7-2 and TRBJ2-7): GAGVSQSPSNKVTEKGKDVELRCDPISGHTALYWYRQSLGQGLEFLIYFQGNSAPDKSGLPSDRFSAERTGGSVSTLTIQRTQQEDSAVYLCASSSPFSYEQYFGPGTRLTVT.

Regarding this clone: The CDR3 does not close with the conserved phenylalanine or tryptophan, likely indicating a read error. Because the CDR3's place on the DNA is in doubt, the DNA is left out and the CDR3 is given as listed by TCRdb. The CDR3 is CASSQDLR. The rearrangement uses TRBV3-2 and TRBJ2-2. TRBV3-2 has pseudogene status. The CDR3 region is 8 residues in length, termini included.

The genes are TRBV27 and TRBJ2-3; D possibly corresponds to TRBD2 (5 bases). Germline V gene lookup returns CDR1 MNHEY and CDR2 SMNVEV (reference sequence). This CDR3 is 13 amino acids long. V shed 5 bases and J shed 8 bases, with 14 bases lying between them. CDR3 DNA: TGTGCCAGCAGTGAAACCTCTCGGGGTACGCAGTATTTT. This sequence encodes CASSETSRGTQYF.

The gene calls are TRBV11-2 and TRBJ2-7, with D unresolved. The germline gives CDR1 SGHAT, CDR2 FQNNGV. With 8 bases removed from V and 2 bases from J, the gap between germline ends came to 10 bases. CDR3 size: 12 residues. The CDR3, as DNA: TGTGCCAGCCTGAGTCCACCCTACGAGCAGTACTTC. It encodes CASLSPPYEQYF.

The chain couples TRBV7-3 to TRBJ2-3, with a weak D call TRBD2 (7 bases). V lost 5 bases, J lost 1 base, and 13 bases lay in between. Germline CDR1 SGHTA, CDR2 FQGTGA. The CDR3 loop spans 15 amino acids. CDR3 sequence: CASSPGGSRTDTQYF. CDR3 nucleotide sequence: TGTGCCAGCAGCCCGGGGGGCAGCCGCACAGATACGCAGTATTTT.

The J gene is TRBJ2-7, the V gene TRBV29-1, with D unclear. The germline V gene encodes CDR1 SQVTM and CDR2 ANQGSEA. V shed 7 bases and J shed 3 bases, with 16 bases lying between them. The CDR3 has 13 amino acids. The CDR3 sequence is CSATIPGRYEQYF. Written as DNA, the CDR3 is TGCAGCGCGACAATACCCGGGCGCTACGAGCAGTACTTC.

This clone has just a few counts. The chain carries TRBV15 and TRBJ1-2; possible D gene TRBD1, 5 bases. The CDR3 has 15 residues. Per the germline V gene, CDR1 is LNHNV and CDR2 is YYDKDF (reference sequence). The V end lost 0 bases, the J end lost 13 bases, and 21 bases lay between the germline ends. The CDR3 nucleotides read TGTGCCACCAGCAGAGATTCAGGGTTAAACCCTTCTCGCACCTTC. Protein sequence: CATSRDSGLNPSRTF.

V usage is TRBV5-6 and J usage is TRBJ2-1; D is perhaps TRBD1 (6 bases). V lost 4 bases and J lost 6, with 14 bases in between. This CDR3 comprises 14 residues. CDR1 and CDR2 from the germline V gene are SGHDT and YYEEEE. This chain's CDR3 is CASSQGQGLNEQFF. DNA for the CDR3: TGTGCCAGCAGCCAGGGACAAGGCCTCAATGAGCAGTTCTTC.

The sample holds one count of this clone. The V call is TRBV16, the J call TRBJ2-7; 9 bases are shared with TRBD1. The CDR3 extends over 16 amino acids. Germline V gene sequence: CDR1 KGHSY, CDR2 FQNENV. Germline trimming cut 1 base from V and 8 bases from J; bases unmatched to any gene: 12. The CDR3 sequence: CASSQLGGQGSLKQYF. Here the CDR3 DNA reads TGTGCCAGCAGCCAATTAGGGGGACAGGGCTCTCTGAAGCAGTACTTC. The variable domain in full, completed from reference TRBV16 and TRBJ2-7, reads GEEVAQTPKHLVRGEGQKAKLYCAPIKGHSYVFWYQQVLKNEFKFLISFQNENVFDETGMPKERFSAKCLPNSPCSLEIQATKLEDSAVYFCASSQLGGQGSLKQYFGPGTRLTVT.

The V call is TRBV4-3, the J call TRBJ2-1; unclear D gene. V lost 0 bases and J 7 bases, leaving 10 bases between the germline ends. The CDR3 is 14 amino acids. Per germline, CDR1 LGHNA and CDR2 YSLEER. The CDR3 DNA reads as TGCGCCAGCAGCCAAGATCTTTTAGGTAATGAGCAGTTCTTC. It specifies CASSQDLLGNEQFF.

The chain recombines TRBV27 with TRBJ1-5, with D unclear. Trimming removed 8 bases at V and 9 bases at J, with 26 bases between. This CDR3 has 16 amino acids. The germline V gene encodes CDR1 MNHEY and CDR2 SMNVEV (reference sequence). CDR3 in amino acids: CASLSRITPRGAPQHF. Here the CDR3 DNA reads TGTGCCAGCCTTTCCCGTATAACGCCCCGGGGTGCGCCCCAGCATTTT.